The 3 T cell receptor beta chains reported below all come from one sample, sequenced in a study of vaccination effects on CD4 cells after COVID-19. TCRdb's table, derived via immunoSEQ multiplex PCR, lists solely in-frame clones and lacks some. The sample carries approximately 16,000 clones, approximately 68% recorded once. ViraFEST assay sequencing came after antigen-specific CD4+ T cells were expanded with viral peptide pools. Having been cultured for about ten days, the cells underwent CD4+ T cell isolation. Participants completed two doses of the BNT162b2 or mRNA-1273 vaccine. The antigens of these receptors remain unknown. Material: CD4+ T cells from PBMCs cultured with HCoV-NL63 spike peptides, obtained after COVID-19 vaccination. Receptor source: a human donor who received a COVID-19 vaccine.

V usage is TRBV2 and J usage is TRBJ2-7, with 9 bases that match TRBD1. The CDR3 is made up of 14 amino acids. Germline assignment: CDR1 SNHLY and CDR2 FYNNEI. V lost 4 bases and J lost 2; bases outside the gene matches: 3. CDR3 sequence reads: CASSVDRGAYEQYF. The DNA of the CDR3 is TGTGCCAGCAGTGTGGACAGGGGTGCCTACGAGCAGTACTTC.

This chain joins TRBV7-2 and TRBJ2-5; D unresolved. From germline, CDR1 is SGHTA and CDR2 FQGNSA. Trimming stripped 5 bases from V and 0 bases from J, with 7 bases between. CDR3 length: 13 residues. CDR3 sequence reads: CASSRTYQETQYF. CDR3 nucleotide sequence: TGTGCCAGCAGCCGCACCTACCAAGAGACCCAGTACTTC.

This sequence joins TRBV5-4 and TRBJ2-1; 16 bases fit TRBD2. The CDR3 contains 18 residues. V shed 4 bases, J shed 4 bases, and the junction held 8 bases outside the gene matches. Germline V gene lookup returns CDR1 SGHNT and CDR2 YYREEE (reference sequence). The CDR3 coding sequence is TGTGCCAGCAGCCCGGGACTAGCGGGAGGGGGGGTTTACAATGAGCAGTTCTTC. Residues: CASSPGLAGGGVYNEQFF.